The source of this TCR beta chain is a study of PD-1 blockade in classical Hodgkin lymphoma. Concerning this clone: The target antigen is unknown.

This table comes from immunoSEQ multiplex PCR, and its TCRdb copy is limited to in-frame clones, with some not included. The data show around 13,000 clones, roughly three quarters seen once. The V end was cut by 6 bases, the J end by 4 bases, with 12 bases between. CDR3 length equals 13 residues. Germline-derived CDR1 and CDR2 are MNHEY and SMNVEV (reference sequence). Study results and limitations: Sources of repertoire differences remain undefined, possibly disease activity or prior therapy. A significant rise in TCR diversity was seen by C4D1 for CD4+ cells but not for CD8+ cells.

Every patient was affected by relapse after autologous stem cell transplantation, while exposure to brentuximab vedotin was not uniform. Patients had relapsed/refractory classical Hodgkin lymphoma with complete response, partial response or progressive disease as best response. The sample was peripheral blood mononuclear cells (PBMCs), taken before the second cycle of nivolumab. The chain joins TRBV27 to TRBJ1-2; TRBD1 is a possible D gene (5 bases). The sequence derives from a human donor with classical Hodgkin lymphoma. The CDR3: CASRTSGTYGYTF. As DNA, the CDR3 is TGTGCCAGCAGGACCTCCGGGACCTATGGCTACACCTTC.